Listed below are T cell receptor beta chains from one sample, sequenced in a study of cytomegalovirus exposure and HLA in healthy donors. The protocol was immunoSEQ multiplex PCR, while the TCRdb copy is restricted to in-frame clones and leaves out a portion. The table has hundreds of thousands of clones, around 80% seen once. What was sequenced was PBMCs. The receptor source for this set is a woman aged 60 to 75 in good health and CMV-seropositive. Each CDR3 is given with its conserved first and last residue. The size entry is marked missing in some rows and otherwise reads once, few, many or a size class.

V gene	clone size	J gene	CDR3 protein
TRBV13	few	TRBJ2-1	CASSEYGEQFF
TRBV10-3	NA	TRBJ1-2	CAIRDRGDYGYTF
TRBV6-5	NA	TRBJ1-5	CTSANGQGTQPQHF
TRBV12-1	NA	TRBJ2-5	CASSFGERGDQETQYF
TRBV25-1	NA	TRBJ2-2	CASSKGTGDTGELFF
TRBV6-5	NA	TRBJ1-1	CASNGRRNTEAFF
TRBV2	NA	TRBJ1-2	CASSESTGGTRGYTF
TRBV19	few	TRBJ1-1	CASAQDRRTEAFF
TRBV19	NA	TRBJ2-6	CASSPFIGSGVDSGANVLTF
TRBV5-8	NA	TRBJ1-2	CASSQYRDRADF
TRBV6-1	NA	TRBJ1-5	CASRVGRAEQPQHF
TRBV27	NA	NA	CASSPLGQVKSYEQYF
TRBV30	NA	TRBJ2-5	CAWSPTSGRETQYF
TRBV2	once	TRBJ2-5	CASSRDRGHETQYF
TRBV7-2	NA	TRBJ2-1	CASRPGGGNEQFF
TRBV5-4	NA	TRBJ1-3	CASSLEQWGQGRGNTIYF
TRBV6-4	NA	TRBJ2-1	CASSEARRGLGEQFF
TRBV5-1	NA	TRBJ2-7	CASSRGQRYEQYF
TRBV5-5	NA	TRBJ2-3	CASSIQGPPSTDTQYF
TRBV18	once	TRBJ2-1	CASSPSGVVNEQFF
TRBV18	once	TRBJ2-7	CASSPQGASAYEQYF
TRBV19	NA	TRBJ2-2	CASNPGLAGGEGGELFF
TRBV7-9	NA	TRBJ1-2	CASSFGDRGSGGYTF
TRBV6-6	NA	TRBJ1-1	CASRRDRGPHTEAFF
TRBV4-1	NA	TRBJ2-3	CASSQTEATDTQYF
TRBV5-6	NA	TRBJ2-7	CASSVGQVEQYF
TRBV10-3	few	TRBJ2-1	CAISESGLAGRYNEQFF
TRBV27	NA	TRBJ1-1	CASSFSLGQGTGTEAFF
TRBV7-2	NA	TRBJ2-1	CASSLGAPSYNEQFF
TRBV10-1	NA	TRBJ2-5	CASSPTGTSGGETQYF
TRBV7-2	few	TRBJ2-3	CASSLGYTDTQYF
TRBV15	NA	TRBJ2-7	CATSLFPGQTIAAEQYF
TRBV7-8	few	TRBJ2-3	CASSLRLAGEDTQYF
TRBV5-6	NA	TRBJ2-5	CASSAGTSGVETQYF
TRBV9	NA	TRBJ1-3	CASSTTAGTGLGNTIYF
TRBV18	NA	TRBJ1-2	CASSPPGERTAGSGGYTF
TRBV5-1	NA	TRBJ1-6	CASSFVRNSPLHF
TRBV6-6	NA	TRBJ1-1	CASSSYTEAFF
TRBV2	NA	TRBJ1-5	CASSWDSRARQPQHF
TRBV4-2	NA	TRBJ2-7	CASSQVTGGNYEQYF